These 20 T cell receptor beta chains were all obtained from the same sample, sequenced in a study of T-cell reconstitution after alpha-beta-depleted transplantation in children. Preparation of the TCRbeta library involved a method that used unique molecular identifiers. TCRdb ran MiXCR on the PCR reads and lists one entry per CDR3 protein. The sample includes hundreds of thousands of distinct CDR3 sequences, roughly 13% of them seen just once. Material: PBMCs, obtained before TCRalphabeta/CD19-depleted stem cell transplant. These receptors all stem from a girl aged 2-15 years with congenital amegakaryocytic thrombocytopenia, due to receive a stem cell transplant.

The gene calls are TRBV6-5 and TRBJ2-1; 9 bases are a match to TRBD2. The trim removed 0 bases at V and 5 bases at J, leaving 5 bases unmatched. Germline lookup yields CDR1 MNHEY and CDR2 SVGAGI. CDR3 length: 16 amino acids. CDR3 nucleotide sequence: TGTGCCAGCAGTTACTCGATAGCGGGAGATAACAATGAGCAGTTCTTC. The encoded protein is CASSYSIAGDNNEQFF.

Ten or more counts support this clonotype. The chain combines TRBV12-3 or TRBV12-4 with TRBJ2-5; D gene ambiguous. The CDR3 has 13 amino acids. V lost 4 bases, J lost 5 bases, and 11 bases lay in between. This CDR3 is CASSWSSTETQYF. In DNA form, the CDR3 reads TGTGCCAGCAGTTGGAGCTCCACTGAGACCCAGTACTTC.

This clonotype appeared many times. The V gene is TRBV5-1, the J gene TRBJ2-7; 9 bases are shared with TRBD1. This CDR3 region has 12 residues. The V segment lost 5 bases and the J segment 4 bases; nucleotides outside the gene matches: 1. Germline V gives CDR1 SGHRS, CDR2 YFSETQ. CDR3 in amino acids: CASRQGAYEQYF. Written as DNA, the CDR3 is TGCGCCAGCAGACAGGGGGCGTACGAGCAGTACTTC.

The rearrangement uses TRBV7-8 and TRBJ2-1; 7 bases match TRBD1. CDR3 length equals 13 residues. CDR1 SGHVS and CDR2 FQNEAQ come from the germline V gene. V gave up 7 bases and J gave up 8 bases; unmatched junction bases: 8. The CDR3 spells CASNRKGAHEQFF. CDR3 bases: TGTGCCAGCAACAGAAAGGGGGCGCATGAGCAGTTCTTC.

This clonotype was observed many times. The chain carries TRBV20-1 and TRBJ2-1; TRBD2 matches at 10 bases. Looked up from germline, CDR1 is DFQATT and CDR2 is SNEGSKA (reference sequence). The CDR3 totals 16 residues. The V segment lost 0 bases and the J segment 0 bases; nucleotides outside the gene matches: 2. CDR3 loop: CSAREIAGGSYNEQFF. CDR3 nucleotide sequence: TGCAGTGCTAGAGAGATAGCGGGGGGCTCCTACAATGAGCAGTTCTTC.

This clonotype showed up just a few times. CDR3 in amino acids: CASSSAGGAESTDTQYF. The CDR3, as DNA: TGTGCCAGCAGCTCGGCAGGGGGGGCTGAGAGCACAGATACGCAGTATTTT. This chain joins TRBV7-9 and TRBJ2-3; D tentatively reads TRBD1 or TRBD2 (7 bases each). The V end was cut by 4 bases, the J end by 0 bases, with 17 bases between. In germline, CDR1 is SEHNR, CDR2 FQNEAQ (reference sequence). The CDR3 contains 17 residues.

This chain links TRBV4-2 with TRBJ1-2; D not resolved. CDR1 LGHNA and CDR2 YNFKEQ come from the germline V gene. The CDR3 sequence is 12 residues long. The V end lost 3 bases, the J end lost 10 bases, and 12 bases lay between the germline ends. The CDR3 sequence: CASSQGNVDYTF. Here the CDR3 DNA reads TGTGCCAGCAGCCAGGGCAACGTAGACTACACCTTC.

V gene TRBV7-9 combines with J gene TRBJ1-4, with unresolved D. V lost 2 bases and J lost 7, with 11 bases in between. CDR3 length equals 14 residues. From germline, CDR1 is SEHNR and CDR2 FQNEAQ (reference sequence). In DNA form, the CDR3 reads TGTGCCAGCAGCTTACTGGGAAGCGGTGAAAAACTGTTTTTT. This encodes CASSLLGSGEKLFF.

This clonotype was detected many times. The CDR3 coding sequence is TGCGCCAGCAGCCCGAGGACAGGGACCTTTGGTTCACCCCTCCACTTT. The encoded protein is CASSPRTGTFGSPLHF. The chain employs TRBV5-1 and TRBJ1-6, with 8 bases fitting TRBD1. Looked up from germline, CDR1 is SGHRS and CDR2 is YFSETQ. V trimming: 4 bases; J trimming: 9 bases; junction bases outside the gene matches: 12. This CDR3 has 16 amino acids.

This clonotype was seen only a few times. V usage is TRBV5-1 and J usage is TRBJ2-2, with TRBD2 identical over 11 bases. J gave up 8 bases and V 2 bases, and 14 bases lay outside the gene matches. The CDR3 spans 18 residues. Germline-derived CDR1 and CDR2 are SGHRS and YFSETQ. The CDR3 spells CASSFRTSGPPGPGELFF. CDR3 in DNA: TGCGCCAGCAGCTTTCGGACTAGCGGGCCACCGGGACCGGGGGAGCTGTTTTTT. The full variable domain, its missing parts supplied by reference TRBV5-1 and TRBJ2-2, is KAGVTQTPRYLIKTRGQQVTLSCSPISGHRSVSWYQQTPGQGLQFLFEYFSETQRNKGNFPGRFSGRQFSNSRSEMNVSTLELGDSALYLCASSFRTSGPPGPGELFFGEGSRLTVL.

This CDR3 is CSAPEGGRETDTQYF. The CDR3 nucleotides read TGCAGTGCCCCCGAGGGAGGGAGGGAGACAGATACGCAGTATTTT. The chain is built from TRBV20-1 and TRBJ2-3; 7 bases fit TRBD2. CDR1 and CDR2 from the germline V gene are DFQATT and SNEGSKA (reference sequence). Unmatched junction bases numbered 12, after V lost 6 bases and J lost 3 bases. This CDR3 is built from 15 residues.

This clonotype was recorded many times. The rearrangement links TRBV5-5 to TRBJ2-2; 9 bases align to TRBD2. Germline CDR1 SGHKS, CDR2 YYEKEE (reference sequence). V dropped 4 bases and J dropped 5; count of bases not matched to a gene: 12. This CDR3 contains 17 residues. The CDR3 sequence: CASSLIFGAGGTGELFF. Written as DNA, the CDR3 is TGTGCCAGCAGCCTGATATTTGGAGCGGGAGGTACCGGGGAGCTGTTTTTT.

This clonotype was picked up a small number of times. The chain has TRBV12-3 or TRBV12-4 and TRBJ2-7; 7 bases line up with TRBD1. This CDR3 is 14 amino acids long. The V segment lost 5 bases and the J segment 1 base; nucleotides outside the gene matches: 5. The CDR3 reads CASSGDSTSYEQYF. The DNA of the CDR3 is TGTGCCAGCAGTGGGGACAGTACTTCCTACGAGCAGTACTTC.

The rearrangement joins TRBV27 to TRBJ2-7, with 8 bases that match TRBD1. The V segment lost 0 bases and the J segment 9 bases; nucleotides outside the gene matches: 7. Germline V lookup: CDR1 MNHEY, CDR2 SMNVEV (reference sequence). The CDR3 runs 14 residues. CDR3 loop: CASSLSPGGWRQYF. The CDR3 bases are TGTGCCAGCAGTTTATCCCCAGGGGGCTGGAGGCAGTACTTC.

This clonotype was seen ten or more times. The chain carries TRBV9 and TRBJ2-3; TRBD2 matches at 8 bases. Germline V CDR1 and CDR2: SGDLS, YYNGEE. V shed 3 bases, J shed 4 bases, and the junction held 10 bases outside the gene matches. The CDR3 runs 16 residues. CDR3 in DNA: TGTGCCAGCAGCGGGTACAGCGGGAGATCGTCAGATACGCAGTATTTT. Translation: CASSGYSGRSSDTQYF.

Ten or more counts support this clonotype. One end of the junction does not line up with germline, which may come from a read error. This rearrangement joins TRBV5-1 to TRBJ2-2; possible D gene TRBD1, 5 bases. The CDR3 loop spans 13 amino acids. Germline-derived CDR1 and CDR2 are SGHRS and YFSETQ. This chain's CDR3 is CASSLTVTGELFF. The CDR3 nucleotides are TGTGCCAGCAGCCTGACAGTGACCGGGGAGCTGTTTTTT.

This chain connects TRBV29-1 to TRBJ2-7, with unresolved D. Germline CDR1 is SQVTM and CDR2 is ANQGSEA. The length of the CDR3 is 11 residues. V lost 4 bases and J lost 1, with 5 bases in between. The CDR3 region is CSVAESYEQYF. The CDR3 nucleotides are TGCAGCGTTGCTGAGTCCTACGAGCAGTACTTC.

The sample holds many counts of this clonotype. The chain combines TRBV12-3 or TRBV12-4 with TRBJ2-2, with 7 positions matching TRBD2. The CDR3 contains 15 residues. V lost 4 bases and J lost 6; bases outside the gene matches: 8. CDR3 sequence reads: CASSSPAGAAGELFF. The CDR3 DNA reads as TGTGCCAGCAGTTCCCCGGCGGGAGCGGCCGGGGAGCTGTTTTTT.

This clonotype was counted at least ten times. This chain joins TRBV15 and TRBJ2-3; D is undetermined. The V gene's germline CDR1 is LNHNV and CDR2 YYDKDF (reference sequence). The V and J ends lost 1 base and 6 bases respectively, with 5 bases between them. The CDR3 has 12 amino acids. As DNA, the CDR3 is TGTGCCACCAGCAGAGTCTTGGATACGCAGTATTTT. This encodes CATSRVLDTQYF.

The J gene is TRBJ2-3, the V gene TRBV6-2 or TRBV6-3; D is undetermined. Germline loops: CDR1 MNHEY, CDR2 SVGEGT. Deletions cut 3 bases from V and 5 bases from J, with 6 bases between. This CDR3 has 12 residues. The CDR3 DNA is TGTGCCAGCAGTTATGCGAGAGATACGCAGTATTTT. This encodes CASSYARDTQYF.